The source of this TCR beta chain is a study of CD8 T cells in Susac syndrome. Study-level findings and limits: The study recognized that the number of individuals in its TCR sequencing and HLA analysis was relatively small.

As regards this clonotype: No antigen is known for it.

With random hexamers, 0.5 to 1 ug RNA was reverse transcribed. An immunoSEQ multiplex PCR generated amplified TCR beta CDR3 products spanning 54 Vbeta and 13 Jbeta. TCRdb redid the calling of the immunoSEQ multiplex PCR reads with MiXCR, one entry per CDR3 protein. The table has some 260,000 distinct CDR3 sequences, approximately 81% seen once; the top ten hold about 0.11%. This CDR3 has 18 residues. Per the germline V gene, CDR1 is LGHDT and CDR2 is YNNKEL (reference sequence). V was pared by 3 bases and J by 0 bases, with 18 bases between. The chain joins TRBV3-1 to TRBJ2-1; TRBD2 is a possible D gene (5 bases). The clonotype comes from a human donor with multiple sclerosis. The specimen sequenced was CD8+ T cells from PBMCs. In DNA, the CDR3 is TGTGCCAGCAGCCATCCCGGGCTAGCCTTTAGCTCCTACAATGAGCAGTTCTTC. Protein product: CASSHPGLAFSSYNEQFF.